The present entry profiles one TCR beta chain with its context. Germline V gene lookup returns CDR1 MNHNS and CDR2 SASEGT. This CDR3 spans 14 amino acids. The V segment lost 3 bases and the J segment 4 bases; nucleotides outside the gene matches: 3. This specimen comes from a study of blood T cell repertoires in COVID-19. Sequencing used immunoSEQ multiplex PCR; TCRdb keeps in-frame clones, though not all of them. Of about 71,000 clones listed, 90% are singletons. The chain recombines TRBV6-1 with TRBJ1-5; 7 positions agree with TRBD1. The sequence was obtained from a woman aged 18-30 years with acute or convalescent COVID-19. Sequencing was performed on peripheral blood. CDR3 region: CASSEGQTNQPQHF. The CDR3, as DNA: TGTGCCAGCAGTGAGGGACAGACAAATCAGCCCCAGCATTTT.